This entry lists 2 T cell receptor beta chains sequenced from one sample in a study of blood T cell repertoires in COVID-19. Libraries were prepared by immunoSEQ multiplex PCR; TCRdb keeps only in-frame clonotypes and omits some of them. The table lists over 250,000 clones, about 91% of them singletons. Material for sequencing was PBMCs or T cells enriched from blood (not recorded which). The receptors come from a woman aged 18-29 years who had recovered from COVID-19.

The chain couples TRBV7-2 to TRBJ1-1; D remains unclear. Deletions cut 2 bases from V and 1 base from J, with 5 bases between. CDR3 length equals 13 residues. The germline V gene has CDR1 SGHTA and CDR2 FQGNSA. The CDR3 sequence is CASSLTENTEAFF. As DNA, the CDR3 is TGTGCCAGCAGCTTAACAGAGAACACTGAAGCTTTCTTT.

The CDR3 DNA follows: TGTGCCAGCAGAACAGGACTAACATCCTACGAGCAGTACTTC. Translation: CASRTGLTSYEQYF. V and J are TRBV6-5 and TRBJ2-7; D may be TRBD2 (6 bases). The CDR3 is 14 amino acids. Germline assignment: CDR1 MNHEY and CDR2 SVGAGI. V gave up 6 bases and J gave up 1 base, with 13 bases separating them.